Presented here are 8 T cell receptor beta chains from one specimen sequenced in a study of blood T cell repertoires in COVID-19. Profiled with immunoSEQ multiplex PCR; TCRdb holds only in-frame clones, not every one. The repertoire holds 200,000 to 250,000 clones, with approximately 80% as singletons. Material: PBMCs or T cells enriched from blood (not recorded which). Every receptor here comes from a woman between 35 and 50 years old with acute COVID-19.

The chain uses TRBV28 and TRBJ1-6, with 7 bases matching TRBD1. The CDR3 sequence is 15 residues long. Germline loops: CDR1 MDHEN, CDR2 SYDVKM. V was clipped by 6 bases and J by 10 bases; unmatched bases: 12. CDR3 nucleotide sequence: TGTGCCAGCAGCTCAGAAGACAGGGTACGCTCACCCCTCCACTTT. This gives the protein CASSSEDRVRSPLHF.

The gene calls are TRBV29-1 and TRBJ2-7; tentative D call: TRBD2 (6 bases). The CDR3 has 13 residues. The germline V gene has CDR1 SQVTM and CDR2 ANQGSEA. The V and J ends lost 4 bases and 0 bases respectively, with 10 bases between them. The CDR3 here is CSVVGGSSYEQYF. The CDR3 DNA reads TGCAGCGTTGTTGGGGGGAGCTCCTACGAGCAGTACTTC.

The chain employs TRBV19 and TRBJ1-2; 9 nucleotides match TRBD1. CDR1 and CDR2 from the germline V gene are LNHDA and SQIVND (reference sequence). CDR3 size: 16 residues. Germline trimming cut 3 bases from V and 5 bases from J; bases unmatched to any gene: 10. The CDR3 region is CASSMRRRGQGYGYTF. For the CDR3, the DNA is TGTGCCAGTAGTATGCGCCGGAGAGGACAGGGGTATGGCTACACCTTC. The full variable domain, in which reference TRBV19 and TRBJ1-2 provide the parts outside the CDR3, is DGGITQSPKYLFRKEGQNVTLSCEQNLNHDAMYWYRQDPGQGLRLIYYSQIVNDFQKGDIAEGYSVSREKKESFPLTVTSAQKNPTAFYLCASSMRRRGQGYGYTFGSGTRLTVV.

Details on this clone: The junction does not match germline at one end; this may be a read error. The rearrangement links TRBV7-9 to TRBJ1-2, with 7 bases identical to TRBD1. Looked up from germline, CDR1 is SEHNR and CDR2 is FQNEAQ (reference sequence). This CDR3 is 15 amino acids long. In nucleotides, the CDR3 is TGTGCCAGCAGCCTAGCGGTCCCGACAGGGAGTGGCTACACCTTC. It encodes CASSLAVPTGSGYTF.

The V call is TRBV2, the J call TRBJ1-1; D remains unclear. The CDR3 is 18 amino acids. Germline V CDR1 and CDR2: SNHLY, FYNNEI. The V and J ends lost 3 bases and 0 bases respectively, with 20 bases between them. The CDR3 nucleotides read TGTGCCAGCAGTGAGACCTGGCCCGACCGGGAGATGAACACTGAAGCTTTCTTT. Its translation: CASSETWPDREMNTEAFF.

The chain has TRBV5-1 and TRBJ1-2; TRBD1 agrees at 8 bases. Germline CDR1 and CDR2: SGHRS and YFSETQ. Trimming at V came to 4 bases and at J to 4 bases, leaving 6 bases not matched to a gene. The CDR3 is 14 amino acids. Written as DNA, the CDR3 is TGCGCCAGCAGCCCCGCAGGGGGCCCCTATGGCTACACCTTC. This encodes CASSPAGGPYGYTF.

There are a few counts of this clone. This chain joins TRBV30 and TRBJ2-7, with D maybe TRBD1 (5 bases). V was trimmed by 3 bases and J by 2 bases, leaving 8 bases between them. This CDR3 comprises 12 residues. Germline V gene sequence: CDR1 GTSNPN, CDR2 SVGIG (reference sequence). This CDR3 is CAWREGAYEQYF. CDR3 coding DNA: TGTGCCTGGAGAGAAGGGGCCTACGAGCAGTACTTC. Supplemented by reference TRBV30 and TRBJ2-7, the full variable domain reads SQTIHQWPATLVQPVGSPLSLECTVEGTSNPNLYWYRQAAGRGLQLLFYSVGIGQISSEVPQNLSASRPQDRQFILSSKKLLLSDSGFYLCAWREGAYEQYFGPGTRLTVT.

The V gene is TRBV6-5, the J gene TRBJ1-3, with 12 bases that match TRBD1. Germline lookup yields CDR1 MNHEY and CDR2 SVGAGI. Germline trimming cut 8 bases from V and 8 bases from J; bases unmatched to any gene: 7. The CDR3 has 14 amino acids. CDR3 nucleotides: TGTGCCAGCGCTCAGGGACAGGGGGCTTACACCATATATTTT. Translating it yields CASAQGQGAYTIYF.